Listed below are T cell receptor beta chains from one sample, sequenced in a study of T cells in Graves' hyperthyroidism and ophthalmopathy. TCRdb itself ran the multiplex PCR reads through MiXCR, one entry per CDR3 protein. The sample lists 480,000 or so distinct CDR3 sequences, about 46% occurring once. The sequenced sample was peripheral blood or thyroid tissue (not recorded which). All receptors derive from an adult woman with Graves' disease, either hyperthyroidism or ophthalmopathy (not recorded which). The CDR3 runs from the conserved cysteine through the conserved F or W. Fields, in order: J gene, V gene, CDR3 length, CDR3 protein.

j_call: TRBJ2-7; v_call: TRBV9; cdr3_length: 15; cdr3_aa: CASSVAPGGPYEQYF
j_call: TRBJ1-5; v_call: TRBV19; cdr3_length: 16; cdr3_aa: CASSGGRGYSNQPQHF
j_call: TRBJ2-2; v_call: TRBV20-1; cdr3_length: 10; cdr3_aa: CSATAGELFF
j_call: TRBJ2-7; v_call: TRBV10-2; cdr3_length: 18; cdr3_aa: CASRRGAGAYTSSYEQYF
j_call: TRBJ2-5; v_call: TRBV2; cdr3_length: 12; cdr3_aa: CASNPARETQYF
j_call: TRBJ1-5; v_call: TRBV4-2; cdr3_length: 18; cdr3_aa: CASSQGEGRPGGNQPQHF
j_call: TRBJ1-5; v_call: TRBV7-9; cdr3_length: 16; cdr3_aa: CASSLSGGNRNQPQHF
j_call: TRBJ1-2; v_call: TRBV7-9; cdr3_length: 14; cdr3_aa: CASSHRRSLDAYTF
j_call: TRBJ1-2; v_call: TRBV20-1; cdr3_length: 14; cdr3_aa: CSARNPTGDDGYTF
j_call: TRBJ1-1; v_call: TRBV5-1; cdr3_length: 16; cdr3_aa: CASSTGQAYMNTEAFF
j_call: TRBJ2-7; v_call: TRBV7-2; cdr3_length: 14; cdr3_aa: CASSLVGASYEQYF
j_call: TRBJ2-7; v_call: TRBV5-1; cdr3_length: 13; cdr3_aa: CDSSKGQNYEQYF
j_call: TRBJ2-2; v_call: TRBV2; cdr3_length: 15; cdr3_aa: CASSRTSANTGELSW
j_call: TRBJ1-1; v_call: TRBV6-2/TRBV6-3; cdr3_length: 14; cdr3_aa: CASSPRQGHTEAFF
j_call: TRBJ1-2; v_call: TRBV24-1; cdr3_length: 14; cdr3_aa: CATSDPDANYGYTF
j_call: TRBJ1-3; v_call: TRBV5-4; cdr3_length: 16; cdr3_aa: CASSYNGVTAGNTIYF
j_call: TRBJ2-7; v_call: TRBV10-3; cdr3_length: 15; cdr3_aa: CASNPGGRKTHEQYF
j_call: TRBJ2-7; v_call: TRBV7-9; cdr3_length: 13; cdr3_aa: CASSFTSSYEQYF
j_call: TRBJ2-7; v_call: TRBV20-1; cdr3_length: 13; cdr3_aa: CSASFTGSYEQYF
j_call: TRBJ1-1; v_call: TRBV9; cdr3_length: 14; cdr3_aa: CASSVVGMNTEAFF
j_call: TRBJ2-5; v_call: TRBV25-1; cdr3_length: 15; cdr3_aa: CASSARREAKETQYF
j_call: TRBJ1-2; v_call: TRBV25-1; cdr3_length: 13; cdr3_aa: CASSPPKSYGYTF
j_call: TRBJ1-2; v_call: TRBV7-8; cdr3_length: 17; cdr3_aa: CASSLGPLGQGLQGYTF
j_call: TRBJ1-5; v_call: TRBV19; cdr3_length: 15; cdr3_aa: CATRTGTGANQPQHF
j_call: TRBJ2-5; v_call: TRBV7-2; cdr3_length: 16; cdr3_aa: CASSLGSTVRSETQYF
j_call: TRBJ2-7; v_call: TRBV7-9; cdr3_length: 15; cdr3_aa: CASSFSGSPSYEQYF
j_call: TRBJ2-2; v_call: TRBV19; cdr3_length: 13; cdr3_aa: CASGQGYTGELFF
j_call: TRBJ2-5; v_call: TRBV2; cdr3_length: 14; cdr3_aa: CASSRREGYETQYF
j_call: TRBJ1-3; v_call: TRBV12-3/TRBV12-4; cdr3_length: 15; cdr3_aa: CASHGAGRSGNTIYF
j_call: TRBJ1-4; v_call: TRBV2; cdr3_length: 18; cdr3_aa: CASRDSRGSQRTNEKLFF
j_call: TRBJ2-7; v_call: TRBV7-9; cdr3_length: 16; cdr3_aa: CASSPGSSQSSYEQYF
j_call: TRBJ2-5; v_call: TRBV7-9; cdr3_length: 13; cdr3_aa: CASLPGVEETQYF
j_call: TRBJ1-1; v_call: TRBV12-3/TRBV12-4; cdr3_length: 14; cdr3_aa: CASDRGMSGAEAFF
j_call: TRBJ1-5; v_call: TRBV29-1; cdr3_length: 14; cdr3_aa: CSVRAGGGNQPQHF
j_call: TRBJ2-7; v_call: TRBV7-2; cdr3_length: 14; cdr3_aa: CASSLGVVSYEQYF